This T cell receptor (beta chain) was observed in a study of blood T cells in healthy people across ages. Study-wide points: Naive CD4+ cells and diversity were both higher in long-lived donors than in aged donors.

This clonotype was recorded at least ten times. Its target is not known. Using a J-beta primer mix together with a sample-barcoded 5' primer, a second PCR was run for about 6 to 12 cycles. TCRdb processed the 5' RACE reads anew with MiXCR; each CDR3 protein has one entry. Among hundreds of thousands of distinct CDR3 sequences listed, around 30% were seen once. The CDR3 runs 13 residues. Germline values: CDR1 MNHNY, CDR2 SVGAGI (reference sequence). V lost 9 bases to trimming and J lost 1 base; unmatched junction nucleotides: 2. This chain uses TRBV6-6 with TRBJ1-1; 10 nucleotides align to TRBD1. The origin of this receptor is a woman older than 75 in good health. Input material: blood. The CDR3 is CASWDRGNTEAFF. The CDR3 DNA is TGTGCCAGTTGGGACAGGGGGAACACTGAAGCTTTCTTT.